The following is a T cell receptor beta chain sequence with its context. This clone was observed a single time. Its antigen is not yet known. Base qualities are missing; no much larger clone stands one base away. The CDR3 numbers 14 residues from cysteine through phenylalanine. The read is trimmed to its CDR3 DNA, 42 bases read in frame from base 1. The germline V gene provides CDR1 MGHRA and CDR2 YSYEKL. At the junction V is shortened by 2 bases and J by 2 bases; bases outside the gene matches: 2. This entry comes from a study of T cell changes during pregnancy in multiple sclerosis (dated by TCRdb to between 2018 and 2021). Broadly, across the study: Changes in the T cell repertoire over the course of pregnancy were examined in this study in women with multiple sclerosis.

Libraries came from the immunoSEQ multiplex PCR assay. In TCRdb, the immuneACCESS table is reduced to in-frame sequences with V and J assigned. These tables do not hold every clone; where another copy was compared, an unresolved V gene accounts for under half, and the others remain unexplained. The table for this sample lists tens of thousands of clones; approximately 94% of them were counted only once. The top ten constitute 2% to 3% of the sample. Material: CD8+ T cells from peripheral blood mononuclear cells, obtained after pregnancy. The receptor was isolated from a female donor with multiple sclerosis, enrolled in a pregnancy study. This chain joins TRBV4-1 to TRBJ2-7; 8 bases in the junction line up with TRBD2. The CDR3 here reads CASSQTSGTYEQYF. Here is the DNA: TGCGCCAGCAGCCAAACTAGCGGAACCTACGAGCAGTACTTC.